This entry is about one T cell receptor (beta chain). The antigen is undetermined. The sample originates from a study of OX40 agonist ivuxolimab in advanced cancers. About the study: Previous treatment with anti-PD-1, anti-PD-L1 or anti-CTLA-4 therapy was allowed; under 50% had received some. Partial responses were observed in three patients, of whom one had hepatocellular carcinoma and two had cutaneous melanoma.

Patients had blood sampled at baseline and again on cycle 4 day 1 and cycle 7 day 1. General study results and limits: Partial responders dosed at 0.1-3.0 mg/kg displayed clonal expansion ranking among the lowest.

Assay: immunoSEQ multiplex PCR; the TCRdb copy retains only in-frame clones and omits some. The sample has more than 100,000 clones, around 95% seen once. Sequencing used CD4+ or CD8+ T cells sorted from blood, obtained in a trial of the OX40 agonist ivuxolimab. This TCR was recovered from an adult with an advanced solid tumor such as melanoma, head and neck, liver or kidney cancer.

The CDR3, as DNA: TGTGCCAGCGCGACGGGGCCCTCGGCCACTGAAGCTTTCTTT. Translating it yields CASATGPSATEAFF. This chain uses TRBV19 with TRBJ1-1; D is possibly TRBD1 (5 bases). Germline loops: CDR1 LNHDA, CDR2 SQIVND (reference sequence). Trimming left V 9 bases short and J 4 bases short, with 18 bases between. The CDR3 contains 14 residues.